A selection of T cell receptor beta chains follows, all from one sample in a study of OX40 agonist ivuxolimab in advanced cancers. Sequencing was performed with immunoSEQ multiplex PCR; in TCRdb, only in-frame clones are kept and a portion is missing. The sample lists 45,000 to 60,000 clones, under 90% seen once, with under 30% in the top ten. Material: CD4+ or CD8+ T cells sorted from blood, obtained in a trial of the OX40 agonist ivuxolimab. These receptors all stem from an adult with an advanced solid tumor such as melanoma, head and neck, liver or kidney cancer. The CDR3 runs from the conserved cysteine through the conserved F or W. D genes are given only for firm matches. Clone size, where shown, is once, few, many, or a class for clones that have expanded.

V gene	J gene	D gene	clone size	CDR3 protein	CDR3 DNA
TRBV19	TRBJ2-1	TRBD1	once	CASKFQGAYNEQFF	TGTGCCAGTAAGTTCCAGGGGGCTTACAATGAGCAGTTCTTC
TRBV7-2	TRBJ1-6	NA	NA	CASSLGIRQPESPLHF	TGTGCCAGCAGCTTAGGTATCCGCCAGCCTGAATCACCCCTCCACTTT
TRBV7-2	TRBJ2-7	NA	NA	CASSLVTTSYEQYF	TGTGCCAGCAGCTTAGTTACAACCTCCTACGAGCAGTACTTC
TRBV7-9	TRBJ2-1	TRBD2	NA	CASSPSGSSYNEQFF	TGTGCCAGCAGCCCTAGCGGGAGCTCCTACAATGAGCAGTTCTTC
TRBV30	TRBJ1-1	NA	NA	CAWSVRGNTEAFF	TGTGCCTGGAGTGTACGGGGGAACACTGAAGCTTTCTTT
TRBV2	TRBJ2-3	NA	once	CASSEWRDSTDTQYF	TGTGCCAGCAGTGAATGGCGGGACAGCACAGATACGCAGTATTTT
TRBV5-1	TRBJ1-5	NA	NA	CASSLTGQPQHF	TGCGCCAGCAGCTTGACAGGGCAGCCCCAGCATTTT
TRBV13	TRBJ1-1	NA	few	CASGGLPEAFF	TGTGCCAGCGGAGGGCTCCCTGAAGCTTTCTTT
TRBV27	TRBJ2-5	TRBD2	NA	CASSLSASGQETQYF	TGTGCCAGCAGTTTATCGGCTAGCGGCCAAGAGACCCAGTACTTC
TRBV9	TRBJ2-3	NA	once	CASSGAGTSTDTQYF	TGTGCCAGCAGCGGGGCCGGGACTAGCACAGATACGCAGTATTTT
TRBV7-9	TRBJ2-1	TRBD2	few	CASSLLGGRDNEQFF	TGTGCCAGCAGCTTATTGGGCGGGAGGGACAATGAGCAGTTCTTC
TRBV28	TRBJ1-2	NA	NA	CASLPGDPGSFYGYTF	TGTGCCAGCCTCCCGGGCGACCCGGGCAGCTTCTATGGCTACACCTTC
TRBV5-8	TRBJ1-5	NA	NA	CASSRYPPQHF	TGTGCCAGCAGCCGCTATCCGCCCCAGCATTTT
TRBV19	TRBJ2-3	NA	NA	CASSTGTWPDTQYF	TGTGCCAGTAGTACCGGGACCTGGCCCGATACGCAGTATTTT
TRBV6-6	TRBJ2-1	NA	once	CASTRVDEQFF	TGTGCCAGTACAAGGGTGGATGAGCAGTTCTTC
TRBV28	TRBJ1-6	NA	few	CASSLLQGVSLHF	TGTGCCAGCAGTTTATTACAGGGTGTATCCCTCCACTTT
TRBV5-1	TRBJ2-7	NA	NA	CASSPNSYEQYF	TGCGCCAGCAGCCCGAACTCCTACGAGCAGTACTTC
TRBV19	TRBJ2-5	NA	NA	CASSIGFQETQYF	TGTGCCAGTAGTATAGGTTTCCAAGAGACCCAGTACTTC
TRBV10-3	TRBJ1-1	TRBD1	many	CAISEGTGGRGTEAFF	TGTGCCATCAGTGAGGGGACAGGGGGCCGCGGAACTGAAGCTTTCTTT
TRBV5-4	TRBJ1-5	NA	NA	CARRSRGPQHF	TGTGCCAGGCGGTCCAGGGGGCCCCAGCATTTT
TRBV5-1	TRBJ1-1	TRBD1	NA	CASSSAGGYTEAFF	TGCGCCAGCAGTTCGGCAGGGGGCTACACTGAAGCTTTCTTT
TRBV5-1	TRBJ2-1	NA	NA	CASSLGTMRLADEQFF	TGCGCCAGCAGCTTGGGGACCATGAGGCTAGCTGATGAGCAGTTCTTC
TRBV5-1	TRBJ1-6	NA	NA	CASSVGEEYNSPLHF	TGCGCCAGCAGCGTAGGAGAGGAGTATAATTCACCCCTCCACTTT
TRBV15	TRBJ2-1	NA	NA	CALGDSYNEQFF	TGTGCATTAGGGGATTCCTACAATGAGCAGTTCTTC
TRBV27	TRBJ1-2	TRBD1	NA	CASSLSWGTGTGGFGYGYTF	TGTGCCAGCAGTTTATCTTGGGGGACTGGGACAGGGGGTTTCGGCTATGGCTACACCTTC
TRBV5-5	TRBJ2-7	TRBD1	NA	CASSIGQASSYEQYF	TGTGCCAGCAGCATCGGACAGGCCAGCTCCTACGAGCAGTACTTC
TRBV5-4	TRBJ1-1	NA	NA	CASSLGGNTEAFF	TGTGCCAGCAGCTTAGGGGGGAACACTGAAGCTTTCTTT
TRBV5-6	TRBJ1-2	NA	NA	CASSFGRGYTF	TGTGCCAGCAGCTTTGGCAGGGGCTACACCTTC
TRBV6-1	TRBJ2-7	TRBD2	NA	CASSEALTSGTYEQYF	TGTGCCAGCAGTGAAGCGCTTACTAGCGGAACCTACGAGCAGTACTTC
TRBV7-7	TRBJ2-1	TRBD1	NA	CASSLETGGLSSYNEQFF	TGTGCTAGCAGCTTAGAGACAGGGGGCCTGAGCTCCTACAATGAGCAGTTCTTC
TRBV27	TRBJ2-2	NA	NA	CASSFDDQGELFF	TGTGCCAGCAGTTTCGATGATCAGGGGGAGCTGTTTTTT
TRBV6-6	TRBJ2-7	TRBD1	NA	CASSLDRALEQYF	TGTGCCAGCAGTCTGGACAGGGCCCTAGAGCAGTACTTC
TRBV6-1	TRBJ2-7	TRBD2	once	CASSETSGISYEQYF	TGTGCCAGCAGTGAGACTAGCGGAATCTCCTACGAGCAGTACTTC
TRBV4-1	TRBJ1-5	TRBD1	NA	CASSQGDRYNQPQHF	TGCGCCAGCAGCCAAGGGGACAGGTACAATCAGCCCCAGCATTTT
TRBV27	TRBJ2-7	TRBD1	NA	CASSPGQVPVEQYF	TGTGCCAGCAGTCCGGGACAGGTTCCGGTCGAGCAGTACTTC
TRBV4-2	TRBJ1-2	NA	NA	CASSQDSRILGYGYTF	TGTGCCAGCAGCCAAGATAGTAGGATACTAGGCTATGGCTACACCTTC
TRBV6-1	TRBJ1-4	NA	once	CASSEGDVYEKLFF	TGTGCCAGCAGTGAGGGGGACGTGTATGAAAAACTGTTTTTT
TRBV29-1	TRBJ2-1	TRBD1	once	CSVTRTGVNEQFF	TGCAGCGTTACACGGACAGGGGTGAATGAGCAGTTCTTC
TRBV7-3	TRBJ1-2	TRBD1	NA	CASSRDRGRDGYTF	TGTGCCAGCAGCAGGGACAGGGGCAGAGATGGCTACACCTTC